A selection of T cell receptor beta chains follows, all from one sample in a study of blood T cell repertoires in COVID-19. Measured with immunoSEQ multiplex PCR; TCRdb has only the in-frame clones, and not every one. The sample records about 120,000 clones, around nine tenths being singletons. The specimen sequenced was peripheral blood. The receptors were sampled from a woman in her forties or fifties with acute or convalescent COVID-19. CDR3s include the opening cysteine and the closing phenylalanine or tryptophan. A D gene is named only where the DNA matches it firmly. For some rows the clone size is stated as once, few or many, or as a class when expanded; others skip it.

v_gene	d_gene	abundance	j_gene	CDR3aa	CDR3nt
TRBV10-1	.	.	TRBJ1-2	CASRKPRWDNNYGYTF	TGCGCCAGCAGGAAACCCAGGTGGGACAATAACTATGGCTACACCTTC
TRBV7-9	TRBD1	.	TRBJ2-2	CASSLEGRTGGFITGELFF	TGTGCCAGCAGCTTAGAGGGTAGGACAGGGGGCTTCATCACCGGGGAGCTGTTTTTT
TRBV27	.	.	TRBJ2-2	CASSRDTGELFF	TGTGCCAGCAGTAGAGACACCGGGGAGCTGTTTTTT
TRBV7-6	.	.	TRBJ1-6	CASSRDSSYNSPLHF	TGTGCCAGCAGCAGAGACAGCTCCTATAATTCACCCCTCCACTTT
TRBV30	.	.	TRBJ1-4	CASRQLEKLFF	TGTGCCTCTAGACAGTTGGAAAAACTGTTTTTT
TRBV9	TRBD1	.	TRBJ1-2	CASSVGKGGAYGYTF	TGTGCCAGCAGCGTAGGAAAAGGGGGCGCGTATGGCTACACCTTC
TRBV6-1	TRBD1	.	TRBJ1-2	CASSEAWGQGYGYTF	TGTGCCAGCAGTGAAGCCTGGGGACAGGGGTATGGCTACACCTTC
TRBV5-1	.	.	TRBJ1-2	CASSWGAGDNYGYTF	TGCGCCAGCAGCTGGGGAGCAGGGGACAACTATGGCTACACCTTC
TRBV19	TRBD1	.	TRBJ2-7	CASSSGQVYEQYF	TGTGCCAGTAGTTCCGGACAGGTCTACGAGCAGTACTTC
TRBV3-1/TRBV3-2	.	.	TRBJ2-7	CASSQDVIGGLSYEQYF	TGTGCCAGCAGCCAAGATGTCATCGGGGGTCTTTCCTACGAGCAGTACTTC
TRBV9	.	.	TRBJ2-5	CASSAYGGQETQYF	TGTGCCAGCAGCGCTTACGGGGGTCAAGAGACCCAGTACTTC
TRBV4-1	TRBD1	.	TRBJ1-4	CASSQDKGTGRFKLFF	TGCGCCAGCAGCCAAGATAAAGGGACAGGGAGGTTTAAACTGTTTTTT
TRBV5-1	.	.	TRBJ1-2	CASRGGAGYGYTF	TGCGCCAGCAGAGGAGGGGCGGGCTATGGCTACACCTTC
TRBV6-5	TRBD2	once	TRBJ2-7	CASTPTSGRAYEQYF	TGTGCCAGCACCCCCACTAGCGGGAGGGCCTACGAGCAGTACTTC
TRBV2	.	.	TRBJ1-3	CASSYPRQGAGNTIYF	TGTGCCAGCAGCTATCCCCGGCAGGGTGCTGGAAACACCATATATTTT
TRBV18	TRBD1	.	TRBJ1-1	CASSTGGMNTEAFF	TGTGCCAGCTCAACAGGGGGTATGAACACTGAAGCTTTCTTT
TRBV18	TRBD1	.	TRBJ1-1	CASSKGTGTAEAFF	TGTGCCAGCTCCAAGGGGACAGGGACCGCTGAAGCTTTCTTT
TRBV6-2/TRBV6-3	TRBD2	.	TRBJ2-7	CASSYSIPAGRSSYEQYF	TGTGCCAGCAGTTACTCGATCCCAGCGGGAAGGAGCTCCTACGAGCAGTACTTC
TRBV29-1	.	.	TRBJ1-2	CSVAETVGYGYTF	TGCAGCGTTGCTGAGACAGTGGGGTATGGCTACACCTTC
TRBV30	.	.	TRBJ1-3	CAWGFDSYSGNTIYF	TGTGCCTGGGGCTTCGACTCATACTCTGGAAACACCATATATTTT
TRBV30	TRBD1	.	TRBJ1-6	CAWKGGQENSPLHF	TGTGCCTGGAAAGGGGGACAGGAAAATTCACCCCTCCACTTT